The clone carrying this TCR beta chain appeared once. The CDR3 is made up of 15 amino acids. V lost 0 bases and J 3 bases, leaving 12 bases between the germline ends. CDR1 and CDR2 (germline): SGDLS, YYNGEE. The data were obtained in a study of blood T cell repertoires in COVID-19. About the research overall: The study drew acute and convalescent COVID-19 samples from the United States, Italy and Spain.

In the authors' workflow: Estimated nucleated cell counts came from reference gene primer amplification. TCRdb's copy holds only in-frame clones and misses some; the assay was immunoSEQ multiplex PCR. The V and J calls and the clone size are those of that table, but D and trimming were determined from the DNA. The sample records about 150,000 clones, roughly nine tenths being singletons. The sample was PBMCs or T cells enriched from blood (not recorded which). The V gene is TRBV9, the J gene TRBJ1-2, with a tentative D call TRBD1 (5 bases). The clonotype was recovered from a middle-aged woman who had been exposed to COVID-19. The CDR3 loop is CASSVGNRPDYGYTF. The CDR3 DNA follows: TGTGCCAGCAGCGTAGGGAACAGGCCAGACTATGGCTACACCTTC.